The 23 T cell receptor beta chains below come from one sample, sequenced in a study of blood T cells in healthy people across ages. A second about 7 to 11 cycle PCR used barcoded and J-beta primers. Via MiXCR, TCRdb re-called the 5' RACE reads, giving one row per CDR3 protein. The table shows about 650,000 distinct CDR3 sequences, with around 50% occurring only once. Sequencing was performed on blood. The receptor set was obtained from a woman older than 75 in good health.

This clonotype was recorded many times. The V gene is TRBV5-1, the J gene TRBJ1-4, with D possibly matching TRBD1 (5 bases). Looked up from germline, CDR1 is SGHRS and CDR2 is YFSETQ. The CDR3 contains 16 residues. Trimming stripped 6 bases from V and 6 bases from J, with 21 bases between. The CDR3 bases are TGCGCCAGCACTACTGGACCGCAGGGCCCGCATGAAAAACTGTTTTTT. As protein: CASTTGPQGPHEKLFF.

This chain links TRBV12-3 or TRBV12-4 with TRBJ2-1; a possible D gene is TRBD2 (6 bases). Trimming left V 6 bases short and J 0 bases short, with 18 bases between. This CDR3 contains 17 residues. The CDR3 sequence: CASRRTGTGSSYNEQFF. In nucleotides, the CDR3 is TGTGCCAGCAGGAGAACCGGGACTGGGAGCTCCTACAATGAGCAGTTCTTC.

This sequence joins TRBV7-6 and TRBJ1-6; 7 nucleotides agree with TRBD1. The CDR3 extends over 18 amino acids. V shed 5 bases and J 2 bases; nucleotides not matched to a gene: 12. Looked up from germline, CDR1 is SGHVS and CDR2 is FNYEAQ. DNA for the CDR3: TGTGCCAGCAGCCGCAGCAACAGGGGTACAACCTATAATTCACCCCTCCACTTT. This translates into CASSRSNRGTTYNSPLHF.

This clonotype was detected a few times. The gene calls are TRBV6-2 or TRBV6-3 and TRBJ2-7; D perhaps matches TRBD1 (6 bases). This CDR3 spans 13 amino acids. The germline V gene encodes CDR1 MNHEY and CDR2 SVGEGT. With 8 bases removed from V and 0 bases from J, the gap between germline ends came to 11 bases. The CDR3 loop is CASSRGFSYEQYF. The CDR3 DNA reads as TGTGCCAGCTCGAGGGGGTTCTCCTACGAGCAGTACTTC.

CDR3 in DNA: TGTGCCGCCACTAGCGGGGCCACAGATACGCAGTATTTT. This gives the protein CAATSGATDTQYF. The chain couples TRBV10-3 to TRBJ2-3; 10 nucleotides line up with TRBD2. The CDR3 spans 13 residues. Trimming at V came to 11 bases and at J to 2 bases, leaving 4 bases not matched to a gene. CDR1 is ENHRY, CDR2 SYGVKD, per germline.

V is TRBV7-2 and J is TRBJ2-7; no reliable D call. From germline, CDR1 is SGHTA and CDR2 FQGNSA. Trimming left V 4 bases short and J 0 bases short, with 10 bases between. CDR3 length: 14 amino acids. DNA of the CDR3: TGTGCCAGCAGCTCGGATCCCTACTCCTACGAGCAGTACTTC. As protein: CASSSDPYSYEQYF.

This clonotype was seen ten or more times. The V and J genes are TRBV24-1 and TRBJ2-1, with 8 bases matching TRBD2. Trimming cost V 5 bases and J 5 bases; bases outside gene matches: 13. The CDR3 sequence is 17 residues long. Germline assignment: CDR1 KGHDR and CDR2 SFDVKD. CDR3 sequence (DNA): TGTGCCACCAGTGCCCTCGGGGGGGGCAGGCTCAACAATGAGCAGTTCTTC. Translating it yields CATSALGGGRLNNEQFF.

V is TRBV10-3 and J is TRBJ1-2; D perhaps matches TRBD1 (6 bases). V was trimmed by 10 bases and J by 8 bases, leaving 14 bases between them. The CDR3 consists of 11 residues. Germline CDR1 reads ENHRY; CDR2 reads SYGVKD. Here the CDR3 DNA reads TGTGCCACCACAGGGAATCGGGGCTACACCTTC. This translates into CATTGNRGYTF.

This chain joins TRBV20-1 and TRBJ2-1; unclear D gene. V lost 0 bases, J lost 8 bases, and 11 bases lay in between. Germline loops: CDR1 DFQATT, CDR2 SNEGSKA (reference sequence). The CDR3 consists of 13 residues. The CDR3 sequence is CSARDGVGYEQFF. In DNA form, the CDR3 reads TGCAGTGCTAGAGATGGGGTCGGGTATGAGCAGTTCTTC.

This clonotype was seen at least ten times. The rearrangement links TRBV3-1 to TRBJ1-1; 8 bases align to TRBD1. V lost 5 bases to trimming and J lost 1 base; unmatched junction nucleotides: 6. Germline V lookup: CDR1 LGHDT, CDR2 YNNKEL (reference sequence). This CDR3 region has 15 residues. The CDR3 DNA sequence: TGTGCCAGCAGCGGACGACAGGGGAGGAACACTGAAGCTTTCTTT. Its translation is CASSGRQGRNTEAFF.

At least ten counts were recorded for this clonotype. CDR3 nucleotides: TGCGCCAGCAGCTTGATGGGAAATGCTGAAGCTTTCTTT. Protein sequence: CASSLMGNAEAFF. The gene calls are TRBV5-1 and TRBJ1-1; the D is unclear. V was cut by 1 base and J by 6 bases, with 10 bases left in between. This CDR3 region has 13 residues. CDR1 and CDR2 from the germline V gene are SGHRS and YFSETQ.

In regard to this clonotype: This may come from a read error, since a much larger clone is one base off. This sequence joins TRBV7-2 and TRBJ2-4, with 8 bases lining up with TRBD2. Gene TRBJ2-7 matches the end of the DNA better, so the J call may be wrong. The CDR3 totals 15 residues. The germline V gene encodes CDR1 SGHTA and CDR2 FQGNSA. The CDR3 DNA follows: TGTGCCAGCAGCTCTTCAACCAGCGGGAGCTTCGAGCAGTACTTC. This sequence encodes CASSSSTSGSFEQYF.

This clonotype was detected only once. This chain uses TRBV11-2 with TRBJ1-4; D unclear. Between the trimmed V and J ends, which lost 2 bases and 5 bases, there was a span of 12 bases. The germline gives CDR1 SGHAT, CDR2 FQNNGV. The CDR3 is 15 residues long. The CDR3 DNA reads TGTGCCAGCAGCTTAACGGGCAGTCCCAATGAAAAACTGTTTTTT. Protein: CASSLTGSPNEKLFF.

Regarding this clonotype: A read error may be the cause here, since a much bigger clone is one base away. The chain uses TRBV12-3 or TRBV12-4 and TRBJ1-2; D gene uncertain. The CDR3 has 15 residues. As DNA, the CDR3 is TGTGCCAGCAGTTTATGGTCAGGATCTAACTGTGGCTACACCTTC. Encoded protein: CASSLWSGSNCGYTF.

The rearrangement uses TRBV7-2 and TRBJ2-7, with 9 bases identical to TRBD2. Losses at the gene ends were 5 bases for V and 7 bases for J; bases not matched to a gene: 9. This CDR3 has 14 amino acids. The germline V gene encodes CDR1 SGHTA and CDR2 FQGNSA. The CDR3 spells CASSRKSLAGEQYF. CDR3 bases: TGTGCCAGCAGCCGAAAATCTCTAGCGGGAGAGCAGTACTTC.

The chain couples TRBV7-3 to TRBJ2-7; D is possibly TRBD1 or TRBD2 (5 bases each). The length of the CDR3 is 15 residues. Germline lookup yields CDR1 SGHTA and CDR2 FQGTGA. Trimming shortened V by 9 bases and J by 0 bases, and 18 bases separated the two germline ends. CDR3 in DNA: TGTGCCAGTACTCCGGGACGGGGAAACTCCTACGAGCAGTACTTC. It yields the protein CASTPGRGNSYEQYF.

This clonotype occurred many times. This chain uses TRBV29-1 with TRBJ2-7; 9 bases are shared with TRBD2. Germline CDR1 SQVTM, CDR2 ANQGSEA. J lost 7 bases, V lost 4 bases, and 11 bases had no gene match. The CDR3 is made up of 14 amino acids. CDR3 sequence reads: CSVVVRAGGREQYF. Here the CDR3 DNA reads TGCAGCGTTGTGGTACGAGCGGGGGGTCGGGAGCAGTACTTC.

This clonotype was seen many times. The chain links TRBV20-1 to TRBJ1-5; no definite D call. CDR3 length: 15 residues. Trimming left V 1 base short and J 3 bases short, with 13 bases between. Germline loops: CDR1 DFQATT, CDR2 SNEGSKA (reference sequence). This CDR3 is CSARARWQSNQPQHF. The CDR3, as DNA: TGCAGTGCTAGAGCTAGATGGCAGTCCAATCAGCCCCAGCATTTT.

This clonotype has only a few counts. The V and J genes are TRBV25-1 and TRBJ2-2; D unclear. CDR1 and CDR2 from the germline V gene are MGHDK and SYGVNS. CDR3 length: 13 amino acids. V gave up 1 base and J gave up 6 bases, with 6 bases separating them. CDR3 sequence reads: CASSEFDSGELFF. CDR3 DNA: TGTGCCAGCAGTGAATTCGACTCCGGGGAGCTGTTTTTT.

Of note for this clonotype: A read error may produce the germline difference seen at one junction end. CDR3 sequence (DNA): TGTGCCGGCAGCTTCGGACTAGCGGGAGGAGATACGCAGTATTTT. As protein: CAGSFGLAGGDTQYF. The J gene is TRBJ2-3, the V gene TRBV7-2; TRBD2 matches at 14 bases. Germline V gene sequence: CDR1 SGHTA, CDR2 FQGNSA. The CDR3 extends over 15 amino acids.

The genes are TRBV6-5 and TRBJ2-5, with TRBD2 identical over 11 bases. The CDR3 totals 16 residues. The J segment lost 11 bases and the V segment lost 6 bases, leaving 17 bases of the junction unmatched. Germline V gene sequence: CDR1 MNHEY, CDR2 SVGAGI. The chain's CDR3 is CASSLRSLAGGNEQYF. CDR3 sequence (DNA): TGTGCCAGCAGCTTAAGGTCTCTAGCGGGAGGCAATGAGCAGTACTTC.

Comment on this clonotype: The junction and the germline gene differ at one end; a read error may be behind it. This chain uses TRBV5-1 with TRBJ2-2, with D perhaps TRBD2 (5 bases). The CDR3 is made up of 15 amino acids. The germline V gene has CDR1 SGHRS and CDR2 YFSETQ. In DNA, the CDR3 is TGCGTCAGCAGCCCCGGGCGGGCGCTTCCCGGGGAGCTGTTTTTT. Its protein product is CVSSPGRALPGELFF.

CDR3 region: CASSDKGEAGELFF. The CDR3 nucleotides read TGTGCCAGCAGTGACAAGGGGGAAGCCGGGGAGCTGTTTTTT. The V call is TRBV6-2 or TRBV6-3, the J call TRBJ2-2; the D gene is possibly TRBD1 (6 bases). The V and J ends lost 5 bases and 6 bases respectively, with 13 bases between them. The CDR3 length is 14 residues. Germline V gene sequence: CDR1 MNHEY, CDR2 SVGEGT.